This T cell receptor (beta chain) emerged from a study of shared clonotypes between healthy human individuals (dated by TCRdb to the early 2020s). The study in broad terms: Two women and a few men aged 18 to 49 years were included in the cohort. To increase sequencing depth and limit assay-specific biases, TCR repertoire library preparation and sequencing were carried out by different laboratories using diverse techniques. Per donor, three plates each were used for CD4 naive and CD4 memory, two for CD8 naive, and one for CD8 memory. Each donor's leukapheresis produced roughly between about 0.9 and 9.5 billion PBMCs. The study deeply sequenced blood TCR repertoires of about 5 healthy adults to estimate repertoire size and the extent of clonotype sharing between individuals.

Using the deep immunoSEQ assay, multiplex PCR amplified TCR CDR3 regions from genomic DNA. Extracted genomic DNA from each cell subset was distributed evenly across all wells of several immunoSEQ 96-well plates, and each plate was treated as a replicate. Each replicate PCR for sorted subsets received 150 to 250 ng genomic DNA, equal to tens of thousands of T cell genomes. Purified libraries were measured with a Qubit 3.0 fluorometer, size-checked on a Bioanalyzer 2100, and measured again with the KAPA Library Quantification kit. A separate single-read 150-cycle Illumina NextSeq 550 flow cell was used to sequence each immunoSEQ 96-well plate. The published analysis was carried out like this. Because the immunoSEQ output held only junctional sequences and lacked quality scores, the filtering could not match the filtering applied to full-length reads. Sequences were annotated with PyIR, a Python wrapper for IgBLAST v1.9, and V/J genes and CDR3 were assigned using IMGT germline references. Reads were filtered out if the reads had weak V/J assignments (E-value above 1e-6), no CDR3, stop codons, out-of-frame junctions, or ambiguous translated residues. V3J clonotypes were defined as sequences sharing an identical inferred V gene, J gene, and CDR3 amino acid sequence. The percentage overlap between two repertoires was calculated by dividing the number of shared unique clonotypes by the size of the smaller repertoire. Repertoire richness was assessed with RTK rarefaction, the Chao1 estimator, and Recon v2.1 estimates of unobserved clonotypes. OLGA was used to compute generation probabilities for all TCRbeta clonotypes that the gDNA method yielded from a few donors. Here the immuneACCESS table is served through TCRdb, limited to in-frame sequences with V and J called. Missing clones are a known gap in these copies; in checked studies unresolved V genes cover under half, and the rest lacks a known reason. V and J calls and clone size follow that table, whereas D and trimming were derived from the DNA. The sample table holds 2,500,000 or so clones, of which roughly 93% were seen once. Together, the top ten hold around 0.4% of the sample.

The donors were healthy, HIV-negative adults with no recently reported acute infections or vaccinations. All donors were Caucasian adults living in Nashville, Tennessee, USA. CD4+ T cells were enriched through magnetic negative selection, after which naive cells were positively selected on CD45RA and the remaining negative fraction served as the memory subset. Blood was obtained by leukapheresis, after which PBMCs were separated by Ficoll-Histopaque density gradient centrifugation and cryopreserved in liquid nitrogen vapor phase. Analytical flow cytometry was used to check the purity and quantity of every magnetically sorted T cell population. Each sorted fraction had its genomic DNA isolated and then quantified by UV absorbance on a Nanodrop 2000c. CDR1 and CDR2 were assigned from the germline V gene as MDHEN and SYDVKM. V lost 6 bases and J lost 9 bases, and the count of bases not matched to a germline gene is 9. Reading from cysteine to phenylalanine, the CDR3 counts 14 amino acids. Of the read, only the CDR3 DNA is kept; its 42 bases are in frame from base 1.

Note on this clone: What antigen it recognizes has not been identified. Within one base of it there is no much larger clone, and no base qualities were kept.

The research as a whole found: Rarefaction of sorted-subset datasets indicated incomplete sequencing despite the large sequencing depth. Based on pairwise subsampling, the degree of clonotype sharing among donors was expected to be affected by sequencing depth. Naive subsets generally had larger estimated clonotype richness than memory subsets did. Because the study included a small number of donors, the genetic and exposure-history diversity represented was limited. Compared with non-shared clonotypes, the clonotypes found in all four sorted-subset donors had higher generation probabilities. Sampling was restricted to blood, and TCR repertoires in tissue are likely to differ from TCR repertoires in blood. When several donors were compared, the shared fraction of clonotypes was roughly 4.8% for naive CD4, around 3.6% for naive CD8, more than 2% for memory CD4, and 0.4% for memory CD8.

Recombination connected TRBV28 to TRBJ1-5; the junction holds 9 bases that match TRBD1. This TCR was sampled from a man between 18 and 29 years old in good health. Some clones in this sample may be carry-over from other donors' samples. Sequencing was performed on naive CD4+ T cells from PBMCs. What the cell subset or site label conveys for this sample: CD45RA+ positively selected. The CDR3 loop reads CASSPGQGTWPQHF. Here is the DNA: TGTGCCAGCAGCCCAGGACAGGGGACCTGGCCCCAGCATTTT.